This TCR beta chain is from a study of cytomegalovirus exposure and HLA in healthy donors. With 60 Vbeta and 13 Jbeta primers, the PCR was carried out. TCRdb's copy holds only in-frame clones and misses some; the assay was immunoSEQ multiplex PCR. Of tens of thousands of clones in the sample, approximately 72% are singletons; the top ten hold 11%. Study-level findings and limits: There were several of the most significant clusters that appeared linked to common viral pathogens in a later analysis. Earlier analysis looked at TCR beta V segments, and most were productive about 87% or about 30% of the time.

Trimming took 0 bases from V and 4 from J, leaving 12 bases between them. CDR1 and CDR2 from the germline V gene are LGHNA and YSLEER. The CDR3 has 15 residues. On this clone itself: The antigen is undetermined.

This TCR was sampled from a woman aged 40 to 50 in good health and CMV-seropositive. Sequencing was performed on PBMCs. The rearrangement links TRBV4-3 to TRBJ1-2; maybe TRBD1 (6 bases). CDR3 sequence reads: CASSQELGGSYGYTF. The CDR3 nucleotides are TGCGCCAGCAGCCAAGAGCTAGGGGGAAGCTATGGCTACACCTTC.